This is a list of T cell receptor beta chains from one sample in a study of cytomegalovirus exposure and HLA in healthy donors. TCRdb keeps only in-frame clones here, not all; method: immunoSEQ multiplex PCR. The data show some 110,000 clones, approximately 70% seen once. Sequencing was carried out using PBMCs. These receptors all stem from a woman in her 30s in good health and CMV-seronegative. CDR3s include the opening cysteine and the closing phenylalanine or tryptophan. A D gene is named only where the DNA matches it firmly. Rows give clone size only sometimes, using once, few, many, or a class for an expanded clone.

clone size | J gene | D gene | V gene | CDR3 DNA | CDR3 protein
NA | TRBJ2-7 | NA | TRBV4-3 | TGCGCCAGCAGCTTGGGACACTCCACTTCCTACGAGCAGTACTTC | CASSLGHSTSYEQYF
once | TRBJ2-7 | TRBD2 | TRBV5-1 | TGCGCCAGCAGCTCTAGCGGGAGTATGTTAGAGCAGTACTTC | CASSSSGSMLEQYF
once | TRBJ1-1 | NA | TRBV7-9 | TGTGCCAGCAGCTTAGTACAGACCATGAACACTGAAGCTTTCTTT | CASSLVQTMNTEAFF
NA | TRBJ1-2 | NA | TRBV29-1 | TGCAGCGTCGTACCCACGACAGAGATCTATGGCTACACCTTC | CSVVPTTEIYGYTF
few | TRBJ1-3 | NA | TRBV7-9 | TGTGCCAGCAGCATCATCCCTGGAAACACCATATATTTT | CASSIIPGNTIYF
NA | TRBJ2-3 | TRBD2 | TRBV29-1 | TGCAGCGTTACGGGACTAGCGGGGGAGCGTTGGGCAGATACGCAGTATTTT | CSVTGLAGERWADTQYF
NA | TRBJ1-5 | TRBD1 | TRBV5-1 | TGCGCCAGCAGCTTGGGTACAGGGGGCAATCAGCCCCAGCATTTT | CASSLGTGGNQPQHF
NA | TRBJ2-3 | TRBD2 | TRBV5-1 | TGCGCCAGCAGGACGACTAGCGGGTCTCGCACAGATACGCAGTATTTT | CASRTTSGSRTDTQYF
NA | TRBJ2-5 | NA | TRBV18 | TGTGCCAGCTCACCACCTGGCCGATTCCAAGAGACCCAGTACTTC | CASSPPGRFQETQYF
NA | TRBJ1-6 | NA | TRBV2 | TGTGCCAGCAACCAACAGGGTGAATATTCACCCCTCCACTTT | CASNQQGEYSPLHF
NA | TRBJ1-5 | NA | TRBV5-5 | TGTGCCAGCAGTTGGACTACTTATAGCAATCAGCCCCAGCATTTT | CASSWTTYSNQPQHF
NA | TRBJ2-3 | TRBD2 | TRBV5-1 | TGCGCCAGCAGCCGGGGGGGGGAATCCGATACGCAGTATTTT | CASSRGGESDTQYF
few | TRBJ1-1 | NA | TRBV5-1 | TGCGCCAGCAGATTAGGACAGACGAACACTGAAGCTTTCTTT | CASRLGQTNTEAFF
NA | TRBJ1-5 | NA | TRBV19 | TGTGCCAGTAGTATAGATTCCTTAAATCAGCCCCAGCATTTT | CASSIDSLNQPQHF
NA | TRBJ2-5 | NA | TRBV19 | TGTGCCAGTAGTATGGACAGACAAGAGACCCAGTACTTC | CASSMDRQETQYF
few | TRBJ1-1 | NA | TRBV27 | TGTGCCAGCAGGCAGGGCCCTGAAGCTTTCTTT | CASRQGPEAFF
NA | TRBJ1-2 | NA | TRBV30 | TGTGCCTGGAGGGGGCGTGGCTACACCTTC | CAWRGRGYTF
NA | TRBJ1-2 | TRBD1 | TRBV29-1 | TGCAGCGTTGAAGAGTTTCGAGAGTGGGGACAGGGGAGACGAGGCTACACCTTC | CSVEEFREWGQGRRGYTF
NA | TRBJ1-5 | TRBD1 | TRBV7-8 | TGTGCCAGCAGCTCGCCCCGGGACAGTCAGAATAGCAATCAGCCCCAGCATTTT | CASSSPRDSQNSNQPQHF
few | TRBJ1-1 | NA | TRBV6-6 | TGTGCCAGCAGGTCGACAGGTCGAGGAGACACTGAAGCTTTCTTT | CASRSTGRGDTEAFF
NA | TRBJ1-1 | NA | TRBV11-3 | TGTGCCAGCAGCTCCGACAGTTTTGAAGCTTTCTTT | CASSSDSFEAFF
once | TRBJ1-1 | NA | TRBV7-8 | TGTGCCAGCAGCTTAGGCCGGGATCGGACTGAAGCTTTCTTT | CASSLGRDRTEAFF
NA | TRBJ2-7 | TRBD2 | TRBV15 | TGTGCCACCAGCGGACCAAGCTTCATAGCGGGGAACGAGCAGTACTTC | CATSGPSFIAGNEQYF
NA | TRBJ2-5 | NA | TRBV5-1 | TGCGCCAGCAGCTTGAATAAACCGGCCGGGGAGACCCAGTACTTC | CASSLNKPAGETQYF
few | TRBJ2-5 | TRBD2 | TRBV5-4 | TGTGCCAGCAGACAGGGACTAGCGGAAGCACAAGAGACCCAGTACTTC | CASRQGLAEAQETQYF
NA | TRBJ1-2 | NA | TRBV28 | TGTGCCAGCAGTTGGCCAGGGGCTAACTATGGCTACACCTTC | CASSWPGANYGYTF
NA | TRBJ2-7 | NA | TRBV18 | TGTGCCAGCTCACTTTCAGCGCCTAAGGAGCAGTACTTC | CASSLSAPKEQYF
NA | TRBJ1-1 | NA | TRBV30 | TGTGCCTGGGAATCCGGGACTGGAAGAGCTTTCTTT | CAWESGTGRAFF
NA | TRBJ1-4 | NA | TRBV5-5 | TGTGCCAGCAGCCCCCCTTCAACTAATGAAAAACTGTTTTTT | CASSPPSTNEKLFF
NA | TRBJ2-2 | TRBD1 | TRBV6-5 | TGTGCCAGCAGACAGGGGTTAACCGGGGAGCTGTTTTTT | CASRQGLTGELFF
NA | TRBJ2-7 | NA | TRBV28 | TGTGCCAGCAGCCTTACAGGAAGCTCCTACGAGCAGTACTTC | CASSLTGSSYEQYF
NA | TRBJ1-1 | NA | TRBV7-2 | TGTGCCAGCAGCTTGCAGGGTTATACTGAAGCTTTCTTT | CASSLQGYTEAFF
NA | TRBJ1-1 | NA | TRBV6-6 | TGTGCCAGCGGGGCTTGGATGAACACTGAAGCTTTCTTT | CASGAWMNTEAFF
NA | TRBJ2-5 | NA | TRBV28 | TGTGCCACTACCGAAGGGGTGACCCAGTACTTC | CATTEGVTQYF
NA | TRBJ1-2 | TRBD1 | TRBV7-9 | TGTGCCAGCAGCCAGGGACAGGGGAACTATGGCTACACCTTC | CASSQGQGNYGYTF
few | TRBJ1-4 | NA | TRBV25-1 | TGTGCCAGCAGTGAGTCCGTCCAGGGTACGTCGAATGAAAAACTGTTTTTT | CASSESVQGTSNEKLFF
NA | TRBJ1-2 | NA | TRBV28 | TGTGCCAGCAGTTCCTCTACGAGGGGCTACACCTTC | CASSSSTRGYTF
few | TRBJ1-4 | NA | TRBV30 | TGTGCCTGGAGTCCACAGGCTTTTGATGAAAAACTGTTTTTT | CAWSPQAFDEKLFF
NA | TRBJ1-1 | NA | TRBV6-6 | TGTGCCAGCAGTTACTCGAGGGAGAACACTGAAGCTTTCTTT | CASSYSRENTEAFF
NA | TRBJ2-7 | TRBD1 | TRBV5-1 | TGCGCCAGCAGTAGGACAGGGGACATCTACGAGCAGTACTTC | CASSRTGDIYEQYF
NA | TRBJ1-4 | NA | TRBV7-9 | TGTGCCAGCAGCCCGCAGGGATTTGATGAAAAACTGTTTTTT | CASSPQGFDEKLFF
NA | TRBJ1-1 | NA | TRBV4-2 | TGTGCCAGCAGCCAAGTTGTAGGGCAGGGAAAAACTGAAGCTTTCTTT | CASSQVVGQGKTEAFF
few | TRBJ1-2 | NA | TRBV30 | TGTGCCTGGAGTTACGAGGGCTTGTCCGGCTACACCTTC | CAWSYEGLSGYTF
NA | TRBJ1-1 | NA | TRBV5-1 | TGCGCCAGCAGGGGCGTTGGACAAGCGAACACTGAAGCTTTCTTT | CASRGVGQANTEAFF
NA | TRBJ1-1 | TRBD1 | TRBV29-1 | TGCAGCGGCACCGGGACAGACCGGGAAGCTTTCTTT | CSGTGTDREAFF
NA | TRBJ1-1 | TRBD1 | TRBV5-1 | TGCGCCAGCAGCCCCTCGGACAGGGGAGGGACTGAAGCTTTCTTT | CASSPSDRGGTEAFF
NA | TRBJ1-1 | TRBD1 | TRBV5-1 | TGCGCCAGCAGCTTTCAGGGGGAGACTGAAGCTTTCTTT | CASSFQGETEAFF
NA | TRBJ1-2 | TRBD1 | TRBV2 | TGTGCCAGCAGACGCGGACAGGTTTGGGAGAATGGCTACACCTTC | CASRRGQVWENGYTF
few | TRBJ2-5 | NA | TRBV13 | TGTGCCAGCACCGCCGGGGGGCGGGAGCGGGAGACCCAGTACTTC | CASTAGGRERETQYF
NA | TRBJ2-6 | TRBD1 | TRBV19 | TGTGCCAGTAGTTTCGCCGGACAGGCCATCTCTGGGGCCAACGTCCTGACTTTC | CASSFAGQAISGANVLTF
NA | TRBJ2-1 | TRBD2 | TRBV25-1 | TGTGCCAGCAGTGGATCCGGGACTAGCGGATTCAATGAGCAGTTCTTC | CASSGSGTSGFNEQFF